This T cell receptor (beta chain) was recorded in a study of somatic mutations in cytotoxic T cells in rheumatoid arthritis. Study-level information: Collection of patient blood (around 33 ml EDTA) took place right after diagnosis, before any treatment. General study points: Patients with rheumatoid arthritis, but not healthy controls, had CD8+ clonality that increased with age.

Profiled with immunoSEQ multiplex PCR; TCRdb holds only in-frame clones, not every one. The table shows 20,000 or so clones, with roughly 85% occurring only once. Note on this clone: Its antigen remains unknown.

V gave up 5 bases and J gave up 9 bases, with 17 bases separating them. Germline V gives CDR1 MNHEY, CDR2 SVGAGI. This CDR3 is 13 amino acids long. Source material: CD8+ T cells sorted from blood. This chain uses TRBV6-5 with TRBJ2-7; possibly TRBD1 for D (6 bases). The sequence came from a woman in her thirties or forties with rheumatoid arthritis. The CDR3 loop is CASSPQGPARQYF. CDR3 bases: TGTGCCAGCAGTCCACAGGGCCCCGCCAGGCAGTACTTC.